These 21 T cell receptor beta chains originate from one sample sequenced in a study of regulatory T cells in long-lasting Graves disease. With iRepertoire HTBI primers and Arm-PCR of CDR3 regions, TCR beta libraries were built. MiXCR was run by TCRdb on the multiplex PCR reads, yielding one entry per CDR3 protein. The repertoire consists of roughly 510,000 distinct CDR3 sequences, with about 16% occurring once and the leading ten covering about 12%. Time point specified: newly diagnosed GD, antithyroid drugs for less than 3 months. The TCR library was made from RNA extracted from PBMCs. These same data were also listed under a study on T cells in Graves' hyperthyroidism and ophthalmopathy.

The input for sequencing was peripheral blood mononuclear cells (PBMCs), taken at new diagnosis, from a patient treated with antithyroid drugs. The receptors originated from a man younger than 35 with Graves disease.

This clonotype showed up just a few times. This CDR3 is missing its conserved last phenylalanine or tryptophan, likely due to a read error. V and J are TRBV5-1 and TRBJ2-1, with D possibly matching TRBD1 (6 bases). V was clipped by 6 bases and J by 0 bases, with 19 bases between them. This CDR3 comprises 17 residues. Germline V lookup: CDR1 SGHRS, CDR2 YFSETQ. The CDR3 sequence is CASTKTGFSHSYNEQFL. CDR3 sequence (DNA): TGCGCCAGCACCAAAACAGGGTTCTCCCACTCCTACAATGAGCAGTTCCTC.

This clonotype was recorded many times. The chain employs TRBV6-1 and TRBJ1-5; D gene ambiguous. Germline assignment: CDR1 MNHNS and CDR2 SASEGT. The CDR3 consists of 14 residues. The ends were cut back, 7 bases at V and 3 bases at J, with 13 bases in the middle. This chain's CDR3 is CASKSRVTNQPQHF. In nucleotides, the CDR3 is TGTGCCAGCAAGAGCCGGGTCACCAATCAGCCCCAGCATTTT.

This clonotype was recorded many times. CDR3 in amino acids: CASSTRGGQGNEQYF. CDR3 coding DNA: TGTGCCAGCAGTACACGGGGGGGACAGGGAAACGAGCAGTACTTC. The chain is built from TRBV12-3 or TRBV12-4 and TRBJ2-7; maybe TRBD1 (9 bases). Trimming took off 5 bases at V and 5 bases at J, with 19 bases between the two ends. The CDR3 length is 15 residues.

In this sample, this clonotype turned up many times. The chain links TRBV12-3 or TRBV12-4 to TRBJ1-2, with 7 bases lining up with TRBD1. V was clipped by 10 bases and J by 3 bases; unmatched bases: 5. The CDR3 consists of 12 residues. CDR3 coding DNA: TGTGCCACGCAGGGGGGTGACTATGGCTACACCTTC. Protein product: CATQGGDYGYTF.

This clonotype was counted ten times or more. The V call is TRBV7-9, the J call TRBJ2-3; 12 bases map to TRBD1. The germline V gene encodes CDR1 SEHNR and CDR2 FQNEAQ (reference sequence). CDR3 length equals 17 residues. The junction had 9 bases not matched to a gene; V was cut back by 4 bases and J by 4 bases. The CDR3: CASSSGGTGGWSDTQYF. The CDR3 nucleotides are TGTGCCAGCAGCTCGGGTGGGACAGGGGGCTGGTCAGATACGCAGTATTTT.

Ten or more counts support this clonotype. The chain couples TRBV20-1 to TRBJ2-7; D remains unclear. Germline V CDR1 and CDR2: DFQATT, SNEGSKA (reference sequence). This CDR3 spans 13 amino acids. The V and J ends lost 3 bases and 0 bases respectively, with 9 bases between them. The CDR3 loop reads CSASVGSSYEQYF. The DNA of the CDR3 is TGCAGTGCTAGCGTCGGATCCTCCTACGAGCAGTACTTC.

V usage is TRBV3-1 and J usage is TRBJ2-1; 8 nucleotides line up with TRBD2. From germline, CDR1 is LGHDT and CDR2 YNNKEL (reference sequence). This CDR3 has 17 residues. V was clipped by 4 bases and J by 2 bases; unmatched bases: 10. The CDR3 DNA sequence: TGTGCCAGCAGCCCCTCATTAGCGGGGCCCCCCTACAATGAGCAGTTCTTC. Translation gives CASSPSLAGPPYNEQFF.

Ten or more counts support this clonotype. The chain carries TRBV2 and TRBJ2-2; D might be TRBD1 (6 bases). The CDR3 loop spans 14 amino acids. The ends were cut back, 6 bases at V and 7 bases at J, with 15 bases in the middle. Germline CDR1 SNHLY, CDR2 FYNNEI. The CDR3 DNA reads as TGTGCCAGCAGGGCAACAGGGATTGACGGGGAGCTGTTTTTT. It codes for CASRATGIDGELFF.

V usage is TRBV9 and J usage is TRBJ2-1; D is possibly TRBD1 or TRBD2 (5 bases each). V was clipped by 4 bases and J by 3 bases, with 17 bases between them. CDR3 length: 16 amino acids. Germline assignment: CDR1 SGDLS and CDR2 YYNGEE. The CDR3, as DNA: TGTGCCAGCAGCCCCCACATGGGGGACGGCTACAATGAGCAGTTCTTC. It specifies CASSPHMGDGYNEQFF.

DNA for the CDR3: TGTGCCAGCAGCTTTTTGCTGGCTAGCGGGAGCTCCTACGAGCAGTACTTC. Translated: CASSFLLASGSSYEQYF. The gene calls are TRBV5-8 and TRBJ2-7, with TRBD2 identical over 10 bases. V trimming: 2 bases; J trimming: 0 bases; junction bases outside the gene matches: 8. CDR3 length: 17 residues. Per the germline V gene, CDR1 is SGHTS and CDR2 is YDEGEE.

CDR3 in amino acids: CASSAGSVTSGNTIYF. The CDR3 DNA is TGTGCCAGCAGCGCAGGGTCAGTGACCTCTGGAAACACCATATATTTT. The rearrangement links TRBV7-8 to TRBJ1-3; TRBD1 might be the D (5 bases). CDR3 size: 16 residues. The ends were cut back, 5 bases at V and 0 bases at J, with 14 bases in the middle. The germline CDR1 and CDR2 sequences are SGHVS and FQNEAQ.

V usage is TRBV20-1 and J usage is TRBJ1-5, with no clear D. CDR1 and CDR2 (germline): DFQATT, SNEGSKA (reference sequence). There are 16 residues in the CDR3. Trimming left V 3 bases short and J 0 bases short, with 15 bases between. The CDR3 spells CSASVSEDYSNQPQHF. The DNA for the CDR3 is TGCAGTGCTAGTGTTTCGGAAGACTATAGCAATCAGCCCCAGCATTTT.

Of note for this clonotype: With a much larger clone just one base away, this may be a read error. The chain has TRBV27 and TRBJ2-7; a weak D match, TRBD2 (6 bases). Germline loops: CDR1 MNHEY, CDR2 SMNVEV (reference sequence). Trimming shortened V by 2 bases and J by 4 bases, and 18 bases separated the two germline ends. The CDR3 is made up of 16 amino acids. This CDR3 is CASSLEPNGSEYEQYF. The CDR3 DNA reads TGTGCCAGCAGTTTAGAGCCTAACGGGAGTGAGTACGAGCAGTACTTC.

This clonotype has a count of ten or more. This sequence joins TRBV27 and TRBJ2-7; perhaps TRBD1 as D (6 bases). The V gene's germline CDR1 is MNHEY and CDR2 SMNVEV (reference sequence). The CDR3 runs to 13 residues. V dropped 2 bases and J dropped 6 bases, with 11 bases sitting between them. CDR3 DNA: TGTGCCAGCAGTTTAGGTTCAGGGGCCGAGCAGTACTTC. It translates to CASSLGSGAEQYF.

J is TRBJ1-1 and V is TRBV6-2 or TRBV6-3; 9 bases line up with TRBD1. Germline-derived CDR1 and CDR2 are MNHEY and SVGEGT. The CDR3 is 15 amino acids. J was trimmed by 3 bases and V by 0 bases; bases with no gene match: 2. In DNA, the CDR3 is TGTGCCAGCAGTTACTCGGGACAGGGTTACACTGAAGCTTTCTTT. It specifies CASSYSGQGYTEAFF.

This clonotype was detected ten times or more. This sequence joins TRBV5-1 and TRBJ2-1; 10 bases map to TRBD2. V shed 4 bases and J 5 bases; nucleotides not matched to a gene: 6. The CDR3 runs 15 residues. Per the germline V gene, CDR1 is SGHRS and CDR2 is YFSETQ. In nucleotides, the CDR3 is TGCGCCAGCAGCCCCGGACTAGCGGAAGACAATGAGCAGTTCTTC. This gives the protein CASSPGLAEDNEQFF.

The gene calls are TRBV29-1 and TRBJ2-7, with D hard to call. Germline CDR1 SQVTM, CDR2 ANQGSEA. The CDR3 contains 10 residues. The ends were cut back, 7 bases at V and 3 bases at J, with 7 bases in the middle. CDR3 loop: CSAFGYEQYF. The CDR3 DNA reads as TGCAGCGCTTTTGGCTACGAGCAGTACTTC.

The V call is TRBV7-2, the J call TRBJ2-4, with D perhaps TRBD1 or TRBD2 (5 bases each). V dropped 2 bases and J dropped 0 bases, with 11 bases sitting between them. Germline CDR1 is SGHTA and CDR2 is FQGNSA. CDR3 length: 16 amino acids. CDR3 loop: CASSLNGAGAKNIQYF. The CDR3 region has the DNA TGTGCCAGCAGCTTAAACGGGGCGGGAGCCAAAAACATTCAGTACTTC.

This clonotype was picked up many times. The chain joins TRBV11-2 to TRBJ2-5; possibly TRBD1 for D (5 bases). V gave up 2 bases and J gave up 3 bases, with 10 bases separating them. Germline assignment: CDR1 SGHAT and CDR2 FQNNGV. This CDR3 comprises 14 residues. CDR3 protein: CASSLMDTEETQYF. As DNA, the CDR3 is TGTGCCAGCAGCTTAATGGACACCGAAGAGACCCAGTACTTC. The full variable domain, completed using reference TRBV11-2 and TRBJ2-5, is EAGVAQSPRYKIIEKRQSVAFWCNPISGHATLYWYQQILGQGPKLLIQFQNNGVVDDSQLPKDRFSAERLKGVDSTLKIQPAKLEDSAVYLCASSLMDTEETQYFGPGTRLLVL.

This clonotype was seen a few times. The J gene is TRBJ1-1, the V gene TRBV29-1; a possible D gene is TRBD1 (6 bases). Germline assignment: CDR1 SQVTM and CDR2 ANQGSEA. The V end lost 4 bases, the J end lost 1 base, and 10 bases lay between the germline ends. This CDR3 is 13 amino acids long. The CDR3 loop reads CSVGAGANTEAFF. CDR3 bases: TGCAGCGTTGGGGCAGGGGCGAACACTGAAGCTTTCTTT. The entire variable domain, with the rest obtained from reference TRBV29-1 and TRBJ1-1, is as follows: SAVISQKPSRDICQRGTSLTIQCQVDSQVTMMFWYRQQPGQSLTLIATANQGSEATYESGFVIDKFPISRPNLTFSTLTVSNMSPEDSSIYLCSVGAGANTEAFFGQGTRLTVV.

This clonotype was counted between two and nine times. The V gene is TRBV2, the J gene TRBJ1-2; 7 bases align to TRBD1. The CDR3 is 14 residues long. V was pared by 4 bases and J by 3 bases, with 5 bases of the junction left unmatched. Per germline, CDR1 SNHLY and CDR2 FYNNEI. The CDR3 here is CASSANRGDYGYTF. The CDR3 DNA reads TGTGCCAGCAGTGCGAACAGGGGCGACTATGGCTACACCTTC. The full variable domain, with the rest looked up from reference TRBV2 and TRBJ1-2, is EPEVTQTPSHQVTQMGQEVILRCVPISNHLYFYWYRQILGQKVEFLVSFYNNEISEKSEIFDDQFSVERPDGSNFTLKIRSTKLEDSAMYFCASSANRGDYGYTFGSGTRLTVV.